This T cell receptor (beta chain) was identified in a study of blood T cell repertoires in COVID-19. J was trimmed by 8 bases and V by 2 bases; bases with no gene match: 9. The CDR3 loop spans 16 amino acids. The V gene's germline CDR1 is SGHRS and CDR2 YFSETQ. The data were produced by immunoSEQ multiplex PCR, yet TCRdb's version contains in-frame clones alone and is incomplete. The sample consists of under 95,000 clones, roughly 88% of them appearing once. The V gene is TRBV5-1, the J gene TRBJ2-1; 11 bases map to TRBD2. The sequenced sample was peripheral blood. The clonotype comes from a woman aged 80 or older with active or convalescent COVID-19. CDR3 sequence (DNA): TGCGCCAGCAGCTTCATTACTAGCGGGAGAGTGGATGAGCAGTTCTTC. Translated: CASSFITSGRVDEQFF.